The clone carrying this TCR beta chain has at least ten counts. Its antigen is still unknown. It is unclear where the CDR3 begins or ends on the DNA, so no DNA is shown, and the CDR3 is as TCRdb lists it. The CDR3 contains 17 residues when both ends are counted. CDR1 is SGHVS and CDR2 is FQNEAQ in the germline V gene. The data were obtained in a study of early T cells in non-severe SARS-CoV-2 infection. Study overall: Unsorted whole-blood RNA was sequenced in bulk, leaving chains unpaired.

Unique molecular identifier tags were affixed to discrete cDNA molecules. TCRdb independently ran MiXCR on the 5' RACE reads; one entry per CDR3 protein. The table lists fewer than 70,000 distinct CDR3 sequences, over 10% of them singletons. Study-level results: Matching results from VDJdb favored anti-spike CD8 responses, leaving private and CD4 specificities undetected.

The TCR was taken from an adult who was a healthcare worker with PCR-confirmed SARS-CoV-2 infection or an uninfected control (not recorded which). Input material: whole blood. The rearrangement uses TRBV7-8 and TRBJ2-7; no check of the table's D call, TRBD1, against the DNA was made. The CDR3 loop reads CASSLVLRAKYPYEQYF.